This T cell receptor beta chain was captured in a study of cytomegalovirus exposure and HLA in healthy donors. This clone was seen a single time. PCR used 60 Vbeta primers and 13 Jbeta primers. The method was immunoSEQ multiplex PCR; TCRdb's version includes in-frame clones alone and lacks a portion of them. This sample carries approximately 150,000 clones, around 75% of them seen once, and the ten largest clones take approximately 1.8%. The V gene lost 5 bases and the J gene lost 0 bases, with 11 bases spanning the gap. This CDR3 region has 14 residues. Germline CDR1 SGHAT, CDR2 FQDESV (reference sequence).

The V and J genes are TRBV11-1 and TRBJ2-7; possibly TRBD1 for D (6 bases). The receptor's source is a human donor in good health. The sequencing sample was made of PBMCs. The CDR3 protein is CASSRGTPSYEQYF. CDR3 nucleotide sequence: TGTGCCAGCAGCAGGGGGACACCCTCCTACGAGCAGTACTTC.